Listed below are T cell receptor beta chains from one sample, sequenced in a study of blood T cell repertoires in COVID-19. Assay used: immunoSEQ multiplex PCR; TCRdb lists only in-frame clones, some missing. The sample comprises nearly 80,000 clones, more than 70% of which are singletons, and over 5.5% rests with the top ten. What was sequenced was peripheral blood. Every receptor here comes from a man aged 60 to 75 with active or convalescent COVID-19. Both conserved end residues are part of each CDR3. A D gene is named only where the DNA matches it firmly. The size entry is marked missing in some rows and otherwise reads once, few, many or a size class.

d_call,clone_size,j_call,v_call,cdr3_nt,cdr3_aa
NA,NA,TRBJ2-3,TRBV11-2,TGTGCCAGCAGCTTAAGTGGACTTCGCACAGATACGCAGTATTTT,CASSLSGLRTDTQYF
NA,NA,TRBJ1-3,TRBV6-5,TGTGCCAGCATTGCTCTTAGCGAAGCTGGAAACACCATATATTTT,CASIALSEAGNTIYF
TRBD2,NA,TRBJ2-1,TRBV18,TGTGCCAGCTCCCCAGTAGCGGGGGGGGCCTACAATGAGCAGTTCTTC,CASSPVAGGAYNEQFF
TRBD2,NA,TRBJ2-3,TRBV7-3,TGTGCCAGCAGCCCGTCGGGACTAGCGGGGGATGATACGCAGTATTTT,CASSPSGLAGDDTQYF
NA,medium-sized,TRBJ1-3,TRBV4-1,TGCGCCAGCAGCCAGGTACAGGGCAGTGGAAACACCATATATTTT,CASSQVQGSGNTIYF
TRBD2,NA,TRBJ2-3,TRBV9,TGTGCCAGCAGCGTAGCGGCAGCGGGGGGGGCGGATACGCAGTATTTT,CASSVAAAGGADTQYF
NA,NA,TRBJ1-5,TRBV12-5,TGTGCTAGCAACATACAGGGTGACAATCAGCCCCAGCATTTT,CASNIQGDNQPQHF
NA,NA,TRBJ2-5,TRBV19,TGTGCCAGTCAGGCGCGGCGGGGCCCTGGAGAGACCCAGTACTTC,CASQARRGPGETQYF
NA,NA,TRBJ2-2,TRBV19,TGTGCCAGTAAAGGTTTACGGACATCGAACACCGGGGAGCTGTTTTTT,CASKGLRTSNTGELFF
NA,NA,TRBJ2-7,TRBV7-2,TGTGCCAGCAGCCCCGCGGTCTACGAGCAGTACTTC,CASSPAVYEQYF
NA,NA,TRBJ1-4,TRBV6-1,TGTGCCAGCAGTGCCCGGGGGGGGGCAACTAATGAAAAACTGTTTTTT,CASSARGGATNEKLFF
NA,NA,TRBJ2-6,TRBV5-5,TGTGCCAGCAGCTTCTTAGTTGGGGCGGAGGGGGCCAACGTCCTGACTTTC,CASSFLVGAEGANVLTF
TRBD1,NA,TRBJ1-6,TRBV5-4,TGTGCCAGCAGCCGACAGGGTCTTAGGAATTCACCCCTCCACTTT,CASSRQGLRNSPLHF
NA,NA,TRBJ1-6,TRBV11-2,TGTGCCAGCAGTACCGGCAGGGAGGGAGGCTCACCCCTCCACTTT,CASSTGREGGSPLHF
NA,NA,TRBJ2-5,TRBV9,TGTGCCAGCAGCGTAGGGTCCTTCGCGGGGGAGACCCAGTACTTC,CASSVGSFAGETQYF
NA,NA,TRBJ2-7,TRBV3-1/TRBV3-2,TGTGCCAGCAGCCATCAAACCTACGAGCAGTACTTC,CASSHQTYEQYF
TRBD1,NA,TRBJ2-7,TRBV6-5,TGTGCCAGCAGTCCACCGGGACAGACCTACGAGCAGTACTTC,CASSPPGQTYEQYF
TRBD1,NA,TRBJ1-5,TRBV12-3/TRBV12-4,TGTGCCAGCAGTTATACAGGGGATCAGCCCCAGCATTTT,CASSYTGDQPQHF
NA,NA,TRBJ2-3,TRBV19,TGTGCCAGTAGTATTAAGGCGGGGGCTACGCAGTATTTT,CASSIKAGATQYF
NA,NA,TRBJ1-1,TRBV4-3,TGCGCCAGCAGCCAAGATCGGGCAGGGGAAGGCACTGAAGCTTTCTTT,CASSQDRAGEGTEAFF
NA,NA,TRBJ1-5,TRBV7-9,TGTGCCAGCAGCCCAACAGGAAGCAATCAGCCCCAGCATTTT,CASSPTGSNQPQHF
TRBD2,NA,TRBJ2-5,TRBV2,TGTGCCAGCTCCGCCCACGGGGGAACTAGCGGGGGACGCGAGACCCAGTACTTC,CASSAHGGTSGGRETQYF
NA,NA,TRBJ1-4,TRBV6-2/TRBV6-3,TGTGCCAGCAGTGGACCCGCGGGGGGCGATGAAAAACTGTTTTTT,CASSGPAGGDEKLFF
TRBD2,NA,TRBJ2-7,TRBV3-1/TRBV3-2,TGTGCCAGCAGCTTTGGACTAGTCGAGCAGTACTTC,CASSFGLVEQYF
NA,NA,TRBJ2-2,TRBV6-5,TGTGCCAGCAGGTCCTGGTTGGACTCCGGGGAGCTGTTTTTT,CASRSWLDSGELFF
TRBD1,NA,TRBJ1-1,TRBV18,TGTGCCAGCTCACTAGATTACAGGGGTAGGAACACTGAAGCTTTCTTT,CASSLDYRGRNTEAFF
NA,NA,TRBJ2-5,TRBV3-1/TRBV3-2,TGTGCCAGCAGCTCACGGAACAGGGAACAGACCCAGTACTTC,CASSSRNREQTQYF
NA,NA,TRBJ2-3,TRBV5-4,TGTGCCACCAGACAGGCGGGACTGATCGTGAAAGATACGCAGTATTTT,CATRQAGLIVKDTQYF
NA,NA,TRBJ2-5,TRBV3-1/TRBV3-2,TGTGCCAGCAGCCAAGAGGGGAGAGAGACCCAGTACTTC,CASSQEGRETQYF
NA,NA,TRBJ1-5,TRBV6-5,TGTGCCAGCAACCTCGACAGAGGTAGCAATCAGCCCCAGCATTTT,CASNLDRGSNQPQHF
TRBD2,NA,TRBJ2-5,TRBV9,TGTGCCAGCAGCGTAGAAGGGCTAGCGGGGGGTATACAAGAGACCCAGTACTTC,CASSVEGLAGGIQETQYF
NA,NA,TRBJ2-3,TRBV2,TGTGCCAGCAGTCTGGGCTCAGATACGCAGTATTTT,CASSLGSDTQYF
TRBD2,NA,TRBJ2-1,TRBV6-5,TGTGCCAGCAGTTACTCAGGCGGGGGGATCCACATTGAGCAGTTCTTC,CASSYSGGGIHIEQFF
TRBD1,few,TRBJ1-1,TRBV19,TGTGCCAGTAGTCTCTCGGACAGGGACACTGAAGCTTTCTTT,CASSLSDRDTEAFF
NA,NA,TRBJ1-4,TRBV9,TGTGCCAGCAGCGTAGGAGGACAGCCTAATGAAAAACTGTTTTTT,CASSVGGQPNEKLFF
NA,few,TRBJ1-2,TRBV5-8,TGTGCCAGCAGCGGGAGATATGGCTACACCTTC,CASSGRYGYTF
TRBD1,NA,TRBJ2-7,TRBV7-6,TGTGCCAGCAGCTTGGGAGGACAGGGGGCAGGGGAGCAGTACTTC,CASSLGGQGAGEQYF
TRBD2,NA,TRBJ2-2,TRBV3-1/TRBV3-2,TGTGCCAGCAGCCAAGATCGGGCGGGGGGCTACACCGGGGAGCTGTTTTTT,CASSQDRAGGYTGELFF
NA,NA,TRBJ2-7,TRBV9,TGTGCCAGCAGCGTAGGGGGCGGGGACTACGAGCAGTACTTC,CASSVGGGDYEQYF
TRBD1,NA,TRBJ1-2,TRBV11-1,TGTGCCAGCAGCTTAACGGCAGGGGGCGCAAATGGCTACACCTTC,CASSLTAGGANGYTF
NA,NA,TRBJ1-1,TRBV29-1,TGCAGCGTTTTAGGAGGGAACACTGAAGCTTTCTTT,CSVLGGNTEAFF
NA,NA,TRBJ2-5,TRBV4-2,TGTGCCAGCAGCCAAGACGGGCGGACATTTCAGGAGACCCAGTACTTC,CASSQDGRTFQETQYF
TRBD1,NA,TRBJ1-5,TRBV6-5,TGTGCCAGCAGAGATACAGGGGGCCAGCCCCAGCATTTT,CASRDTGGQPQHF